This TCR beta chain was captured by sequencing in a study of somatic mutations in cytotoxic T cells in rheumatoid arthritis. Study-wide background: T-cell populations stained with V beta antibodies were in some cases flow-sorted at nearly 100% purity, including V beta1+ cells that were sequenced for TCRB. Study-wide points: Statistically, CD8+ T-cell clonality was not significantly distinct between individuals with rheumatoid arthritis and age-matched healthy controls. An increase in CD8+ clonality with age was seen in rheumatoid arthritis patients but not in healthy controls.

This CDR3 spans 13 amino acids. The germline V gene has CDR1 MNHEY and CDR2 SMNVEV (reference sequence). The V end was cut by 4 bases, the J end by 7 bases, with 11 bases between. The repertoire was sequenced with immunoSEQ multiplex PCR; TCRdb's copy has only in-frame clones and lacks some. This sample has about 14,000 clones; over 75% occur once, and the top ten carry roughly 15%. Concerning this clone itself: The antigen is not known.

Input material: CD8+ T cells sorted from blood. This receptor was taken from an adult with rheumatoid arthritis. This chain links TRBV27 with TRBJ2-1; no reliable D call. This CDR3 reads CASSSSEINEQFF. The CDR3 DNA is TGTGCCAGCAGTTCATCCGAGATTAATGAGCAGTTCTTC.